The TCR beta chain described here comes from a study of regulatory T cells in long-lasting Graves disease. At the level of the study: Positivity for TSH receptor antibodies plus over 5 years of antithyroid drugs meant persistent Graves' disease.

Construction of TCR beta libraries relied on iRepertoire HTBI primers and on Arm-PCR targeting CDR3 regions. TCRdb recomputed calls from the multiplex PCR reads with MiXCR, one row per CDR3 protein. The sample yields 400,000 to 500,000 distinct CDR3 sequences, more than 20% seen once. Time point denoted: persistent/refractory GD, antithyroid drugs over 5 years with positive TRAb. With RNA extracted from PBMCs as input, the TCR library was made. Doctors identified Graves' disease using the American Thyroid Association guidelines. This sample comprised peripheral blood mononuclear cells (PBMCs), obtained when the disease was refractory, from a patient treated with antithyroid drugs. The sequence was obtained from a female donor with Graves disease.

CDR3 sequence: CALSSRASSTDTQYF. CDR3 DNA sequence: TGTGCCTTATCCTCCCGGGCCTCTAGCACAGATACGCAGTATTTT. The rearrangement links TRBV30 to TRBJ2-3; no firm D call. The CDR3 has 15 residues. Between the trimmed V and J ends, which lost 7 bases and 0 bases, there was a span of 17 bases. The V gene's germline CDR1 is GTSNPN and CDR2 SVGIG (reference sequence).